This T cell receptor beta chain emerged from a study of cytomegalovirus exposure and HLA in healthy donors. The table came from immunoSEQ multiplex PCR; TCRdb's copy has only in-frame clones and leaves some out. The sample contains fewer than 300,000 clones, approximately 88% of which appear only once. The V gene's germline CDR1 is MDHEN and CDR2 SYDVKM. This CDR3 spans 14 amino acids. V dropped 8 bases and J dropped 0 bases, with 8 bases sitting between them. The sequenced material came from PBMCs. The chain has TRBV28 and TRBJ2-6; no clear D. The source of this sequence is a woman between 18 and 29 years old in good health and CMV-seronegative. CDR3: CASLEPSGANVLTF. CDR3 in DNA: TGTGCCAGCTTAGAGCCCTCTGGGGCCAACGTCCTGACTTTC. The variable domain in full, completed from reference TRBV28 and TRBJ2-6, reads DVKVTQSSRYLVKRTGEKVFLECVQDMDHENMFWYRQDPGLGLRLIYFSYDVKMKEKGDIPEGYSVSREKKERFSLILESASTNQTSMYLCASLEPSGANVLTFGAGSRLTVL.